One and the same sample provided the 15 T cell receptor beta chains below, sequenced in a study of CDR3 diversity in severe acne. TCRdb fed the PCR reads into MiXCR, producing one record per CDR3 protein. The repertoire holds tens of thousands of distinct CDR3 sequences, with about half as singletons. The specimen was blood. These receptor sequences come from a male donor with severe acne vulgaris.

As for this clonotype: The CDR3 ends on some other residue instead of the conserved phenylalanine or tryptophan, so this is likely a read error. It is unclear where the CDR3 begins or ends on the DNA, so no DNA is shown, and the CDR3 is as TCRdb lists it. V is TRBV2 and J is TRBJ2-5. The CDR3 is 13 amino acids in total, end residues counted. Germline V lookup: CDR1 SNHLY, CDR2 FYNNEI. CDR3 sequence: CASSEEHGYTFGS.

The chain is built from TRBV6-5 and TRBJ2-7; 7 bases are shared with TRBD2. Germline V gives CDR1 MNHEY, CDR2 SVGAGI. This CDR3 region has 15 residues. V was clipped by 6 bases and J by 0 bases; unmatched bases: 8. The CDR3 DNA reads TGTGCCAGCAGCACCTCCGGGGGGAGCTCCTACGAGCAGTACTTC. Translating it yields CASSTSGGSSYEQYF.

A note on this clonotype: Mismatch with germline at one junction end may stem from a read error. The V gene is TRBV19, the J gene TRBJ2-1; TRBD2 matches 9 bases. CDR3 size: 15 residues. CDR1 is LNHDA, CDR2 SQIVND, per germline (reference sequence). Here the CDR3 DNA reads TGTGCCAGTAGTAGCGGGAGGGCTCCGTCAATTGAGCAGCTCTTC. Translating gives CASSSGRAPSIEQLF.

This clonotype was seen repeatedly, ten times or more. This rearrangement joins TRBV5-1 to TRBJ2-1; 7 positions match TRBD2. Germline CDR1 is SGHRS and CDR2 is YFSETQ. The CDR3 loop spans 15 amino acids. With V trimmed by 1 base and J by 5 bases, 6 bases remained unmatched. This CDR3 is CASSLIAGVDNEQFF. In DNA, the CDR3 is TGCGCCAGCAGCTTGATCGCGGGAGTTGACAATGAGCAGTTCTTC.

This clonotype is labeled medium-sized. CDR3 in amino acids: CSARDPMTGDYEQYF. The DNA of the CDR3 is TGCAGTGCTAGAGACCCCATGACGGGAGACTACGAGCAGTACTTC. The V gene is TRBV20-1, the J gene TRBJ2-7; tentatively, D is TRBD2 (6 bases). Trimming cost V 0 bases and J 3 bases, with 15 bases left between them. The CDR3 has 15 residues. CDR1 is DFQATT and CDR2 is SNEGSKA in the germline V gene (reference sequence).

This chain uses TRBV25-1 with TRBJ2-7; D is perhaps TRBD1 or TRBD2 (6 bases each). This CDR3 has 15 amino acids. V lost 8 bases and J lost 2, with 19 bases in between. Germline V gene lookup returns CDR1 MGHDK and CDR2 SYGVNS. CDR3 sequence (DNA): TGTGCCAGCGGGGGTTACGGGGGCTCAACCTACGAGCAGTACTTC. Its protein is CASGGYGGSTYEQYF.

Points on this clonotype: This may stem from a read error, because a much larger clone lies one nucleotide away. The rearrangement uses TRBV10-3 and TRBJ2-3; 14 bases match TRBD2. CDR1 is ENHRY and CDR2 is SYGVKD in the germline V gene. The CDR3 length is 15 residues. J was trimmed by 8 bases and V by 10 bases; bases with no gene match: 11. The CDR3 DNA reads TGTGCCACCTCGGGACTAGCGGGAGCCCCAGCTACGCAGTATTTT. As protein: CATSGLAGAPATQYF.

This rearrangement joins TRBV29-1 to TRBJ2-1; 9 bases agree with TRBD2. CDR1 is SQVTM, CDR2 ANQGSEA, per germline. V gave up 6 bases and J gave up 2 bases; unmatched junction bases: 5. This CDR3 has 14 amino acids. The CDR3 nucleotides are TGCAGCGTCCTGACTAGCGGAGCCTACAATGAGCAGTTCTTC. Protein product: CSVLTSGAYNEQFF.

The chain's CDR3 is CASSFSQGRPEAFF. For the CDR3, the DNA is TGTGCCAGCAGTTTTTCTCAGGGCCGTCCTGAAGCTTTCTTT. The rearrangement joins TRBV28 to TRBJ1-1; D may be TRBD1 (5 bases). CDR1 is MDHEN, CDR2 SYDVKM, per germline. The CDR3 has 14 residues. V was trimmed by 3 bases and J by 6 bases, leaving 14 bases between them. The complete variable domain, with remaining parts taken from reference TRBV28 and TRBJ1-1, reads DVKVTQSSRYLVKRTGEKVFLECVQDMDHENMFWYRQDPGLGLRLIYFSYDVKMKEKGDIPEGYSVSREKKERFSLILESASTNQTSMYLCASSFSQGRPEAFFGQGTRLTVV.

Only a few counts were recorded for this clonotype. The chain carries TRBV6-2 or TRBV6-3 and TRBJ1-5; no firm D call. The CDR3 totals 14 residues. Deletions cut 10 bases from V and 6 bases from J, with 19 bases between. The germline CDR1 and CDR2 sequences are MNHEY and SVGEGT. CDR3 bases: TGTGCCACCGCCTCTCGACTCCAAGGTCAGCCCCAGCATTTT. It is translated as CATASRLQGQPQHF.

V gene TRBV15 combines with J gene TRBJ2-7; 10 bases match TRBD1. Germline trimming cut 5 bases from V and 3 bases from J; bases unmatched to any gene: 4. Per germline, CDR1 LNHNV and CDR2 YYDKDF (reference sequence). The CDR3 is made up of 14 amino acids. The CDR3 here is CATSGDRGYYEQYF. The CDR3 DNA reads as TGTGCCACCAGCGGGGACAGGGGATACTACGAGCAGTACTTC.

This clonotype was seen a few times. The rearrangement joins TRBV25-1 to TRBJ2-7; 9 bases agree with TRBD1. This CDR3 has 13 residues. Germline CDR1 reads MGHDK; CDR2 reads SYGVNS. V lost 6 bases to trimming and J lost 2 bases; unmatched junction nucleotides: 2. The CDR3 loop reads CASRGTGTYEQYF. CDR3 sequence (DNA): TGTGCCAGCAGGGGGACAGGGACCTACGAGCAGTACTTC.

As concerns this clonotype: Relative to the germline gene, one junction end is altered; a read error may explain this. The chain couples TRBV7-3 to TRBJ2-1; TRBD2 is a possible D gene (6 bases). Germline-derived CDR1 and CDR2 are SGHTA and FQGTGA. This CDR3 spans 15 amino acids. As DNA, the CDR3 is TGCGCCAGCAGCCAAGAACCAGCGGGCTACAATGAGCGGTTCTTC. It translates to CASSQEPAGYNERFF.

In DNA form, the CDR3 reads TGCAGCGTCCCCGATAGCAGGGTGAACCAAGAGACCCAGTACTTC. Translated, it gives CSVPDSRVNQETQYF. The chain employs TRBV29-1 and TRBJ2-5, with D possibly being TRBD1 (5 bases). This CDR3 has 15 amino acids. V lost 6 bases and J 0 bases, leaving 17 bases between the germline ends. Germline CDR1 SQVTM, CDR2 ANQGSEA. The full variable domain, its missing parts supplied by reference TRBV29-1 and TRBJ2-5, is SAVISQKPSRDICQRGTSLTIQCQVDSQVTMMFWYRQQPGQSLTLIATANQGSEATYESGFVIDKFPISRPNLTFSTLTVSNMSPEDSSIYLCSVPDSRVNQETQYFGPGTRLLVL.

CDR3 nucleotide sequence: TGTGCCACCAGCCCGGGGACAGGGGTGCGGCAGCCCCAGCATTTT. Translating it yields CATSPGTGVRQPQHF. V usage is TRBV15 and J usage is TRBJ1-5; 10 nucleotides match TRBD1. Looked up from germline, CDR1 is LNHNV and CDR2 is YYDKDF (reference sequence). The CDR3 is 15 amino acids. The V segment lost 5 bases and the J segment 7 bases; nucleotides outside the gene matches: 8. Full variable domain (outside the CDR3, taken from reference TRBV15 and TRBJ1-5): DAMVIQNPRYQVTQFGKPVTLSCSQTLNHNVMYWYQQKSSQAPKLLFHYYDKDFNNEADTPDNFQSRRPNTSFCFLDIRSPGLGDTAMYLCATSPGTGVRQPQHFGDGTRLSIL.